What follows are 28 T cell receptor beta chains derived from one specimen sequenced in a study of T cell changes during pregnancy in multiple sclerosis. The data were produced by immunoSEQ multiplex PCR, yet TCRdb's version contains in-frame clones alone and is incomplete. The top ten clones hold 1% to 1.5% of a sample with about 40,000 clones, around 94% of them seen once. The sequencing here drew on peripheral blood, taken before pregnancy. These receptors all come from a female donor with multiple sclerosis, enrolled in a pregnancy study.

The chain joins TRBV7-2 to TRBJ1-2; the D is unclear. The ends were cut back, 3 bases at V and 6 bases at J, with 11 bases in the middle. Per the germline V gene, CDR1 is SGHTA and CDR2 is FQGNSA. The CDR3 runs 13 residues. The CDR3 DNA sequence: TGTGCCAGCAGCTTCCCGGGAGATCATGGCTACACCTTC. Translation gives CASSFPGDHGYTF.

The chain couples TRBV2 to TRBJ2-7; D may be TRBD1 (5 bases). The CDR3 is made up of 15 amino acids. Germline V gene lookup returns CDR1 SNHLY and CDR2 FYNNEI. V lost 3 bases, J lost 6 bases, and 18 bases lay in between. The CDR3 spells CASSDGPTSQGEQYF. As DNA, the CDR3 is TGTGCCAGCAGTGATGGCCCGACATCGCAGGGCGAGCAGTACTTC.

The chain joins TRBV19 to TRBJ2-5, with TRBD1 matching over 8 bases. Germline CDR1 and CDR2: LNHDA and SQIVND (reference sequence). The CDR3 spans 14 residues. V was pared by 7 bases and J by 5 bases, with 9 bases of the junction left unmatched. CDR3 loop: CASNPQGAWETQYF. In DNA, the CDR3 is TGTGCCAGTAACCCCCAGGGGGCCTGGGAGACCCAGTACTTC.

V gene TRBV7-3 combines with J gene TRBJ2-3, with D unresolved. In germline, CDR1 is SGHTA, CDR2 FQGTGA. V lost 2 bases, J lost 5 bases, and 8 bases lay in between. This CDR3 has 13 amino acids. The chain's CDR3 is CASSLSVRDTQYF. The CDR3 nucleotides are TGTGCCAGCAGCTTATCGGTTAGAGATACGCAGTATTTT.

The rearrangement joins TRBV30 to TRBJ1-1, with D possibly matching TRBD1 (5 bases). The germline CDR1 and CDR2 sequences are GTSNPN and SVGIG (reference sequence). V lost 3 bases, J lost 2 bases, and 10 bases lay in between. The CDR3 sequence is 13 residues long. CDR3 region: CAWRVGANTEAFF. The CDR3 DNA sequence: TGTGCCTGGAGGGTAGGGGCTAACACTGAAGCTTTCTTT.

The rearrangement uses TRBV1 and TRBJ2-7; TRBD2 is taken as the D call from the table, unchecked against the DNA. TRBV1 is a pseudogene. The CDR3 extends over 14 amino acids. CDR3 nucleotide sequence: TGCACCAGCAGCGGACTAGCGAACTCCTACGAGCAGTGCTTC. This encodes CTSSGLANSYEQCF.

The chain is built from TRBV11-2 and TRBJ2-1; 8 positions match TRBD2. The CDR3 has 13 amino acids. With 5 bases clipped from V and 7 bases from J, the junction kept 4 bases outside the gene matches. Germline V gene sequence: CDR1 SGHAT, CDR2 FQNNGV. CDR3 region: CASSTGLGNEQFF. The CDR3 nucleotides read TGTGCCAGCAGCACGGGACTAGGTAATGAGCAGTTCTTC.

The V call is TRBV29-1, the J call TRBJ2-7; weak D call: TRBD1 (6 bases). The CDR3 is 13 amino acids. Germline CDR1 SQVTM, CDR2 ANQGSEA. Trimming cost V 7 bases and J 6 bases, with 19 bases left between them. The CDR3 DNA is TGCAGCGCCGCCTCCGACAGGACTGGCGAGCAGTACTTC. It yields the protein CSAASDRTGEQYF.

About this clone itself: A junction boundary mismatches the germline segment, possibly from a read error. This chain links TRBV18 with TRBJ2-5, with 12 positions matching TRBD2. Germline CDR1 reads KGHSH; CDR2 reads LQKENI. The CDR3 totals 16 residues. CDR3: CVSSPGLAGPWETQYF. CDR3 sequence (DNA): TGTGTCAGCTCACCAGGACTAGCGGGACCGTGGGAGACCCAGTACTTC.

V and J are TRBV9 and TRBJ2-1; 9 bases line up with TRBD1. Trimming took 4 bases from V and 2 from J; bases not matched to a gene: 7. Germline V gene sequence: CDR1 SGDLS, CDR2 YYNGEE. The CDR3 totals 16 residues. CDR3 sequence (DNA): TGTGCCAGCAGCTCGACGGGACAGGGTGCCTACAATGAGCAGTTCTTC. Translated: CASSSTGQGAYNEQFF. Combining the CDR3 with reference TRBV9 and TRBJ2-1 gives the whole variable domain DSGVTQTPKHLITATGQRVTLRCSPRSGDLSVYWYQQSLDQGLQFLIQYYNGEERAKGNILERFSAQQFPDLHSELNLSSLELGDSALYFCASSSTGQGAYNEQFFGPGTRLTVL.

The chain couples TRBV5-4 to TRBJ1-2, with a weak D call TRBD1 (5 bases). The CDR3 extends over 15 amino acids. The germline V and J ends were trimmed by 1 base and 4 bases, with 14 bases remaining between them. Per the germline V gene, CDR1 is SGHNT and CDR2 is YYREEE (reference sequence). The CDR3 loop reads CASSLPMGEAYGYTF. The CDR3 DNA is TGTGCCAGCAGCTTGCCGATGGGGGAGGCCTATGGCTACACCTTC.

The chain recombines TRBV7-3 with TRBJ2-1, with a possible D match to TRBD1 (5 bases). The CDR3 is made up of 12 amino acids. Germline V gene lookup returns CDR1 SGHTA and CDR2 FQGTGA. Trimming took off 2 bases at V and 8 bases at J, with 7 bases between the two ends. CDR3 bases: TGTGCCAGCAGCTTATGGGGCGATGAGCAGTTCTTC. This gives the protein CASSLWGDEQFF. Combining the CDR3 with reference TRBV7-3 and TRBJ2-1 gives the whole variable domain GAGVSQTPSNKVTEKGKYVELRCDPISGHTALYWYRQSLGQGPEFLIYFQGTGAADDSGLPNDRFFAVRPEGSVSTLKIQRTERGDSAVYLCASSLWGDEQFFGPGTRLTVL.

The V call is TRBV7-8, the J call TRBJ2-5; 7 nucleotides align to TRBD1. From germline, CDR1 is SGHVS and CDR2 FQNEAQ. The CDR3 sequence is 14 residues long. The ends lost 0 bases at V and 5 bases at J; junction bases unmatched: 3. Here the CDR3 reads CASSLAQGWETQYF. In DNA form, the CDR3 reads TGTGCCAGCAGCTTAGCACAGGGGTGGGAGACCCAGTACTTC.

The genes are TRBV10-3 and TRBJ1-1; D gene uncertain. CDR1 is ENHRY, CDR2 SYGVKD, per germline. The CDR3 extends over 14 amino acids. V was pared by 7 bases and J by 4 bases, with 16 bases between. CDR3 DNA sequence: TGTGCCATCAAAAATTCGGGGTTCATCACTGAAGCTTTCTTT. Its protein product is CAIKNSGFITEAFF.

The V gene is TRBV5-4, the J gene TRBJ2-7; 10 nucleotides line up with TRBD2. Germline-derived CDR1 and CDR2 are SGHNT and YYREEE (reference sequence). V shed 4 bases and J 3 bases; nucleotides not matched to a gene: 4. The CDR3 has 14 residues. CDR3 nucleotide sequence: TGTGCCAGCAGCCGGACTAGCGGAGACTACGAGCAGTACTTC. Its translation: CASSRTSGDYEQYF.

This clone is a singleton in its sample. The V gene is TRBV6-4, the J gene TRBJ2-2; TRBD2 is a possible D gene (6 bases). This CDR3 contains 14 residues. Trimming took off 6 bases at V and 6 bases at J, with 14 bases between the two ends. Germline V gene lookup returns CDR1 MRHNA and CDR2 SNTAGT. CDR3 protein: CASSGGGESGELFF. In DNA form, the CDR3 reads TGTGCCAGCAGCGGGGGAGGCGAGTCCGGGGAGCTGTTTTTT.

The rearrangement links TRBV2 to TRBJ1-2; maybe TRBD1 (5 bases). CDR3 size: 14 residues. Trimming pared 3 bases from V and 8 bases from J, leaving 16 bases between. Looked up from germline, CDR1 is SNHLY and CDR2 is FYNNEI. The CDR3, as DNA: TGTGCCAGCAGTGATGTCTCCAGGGTCATGGGCTACACCTTC. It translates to CASSDVSRVMGYTF.

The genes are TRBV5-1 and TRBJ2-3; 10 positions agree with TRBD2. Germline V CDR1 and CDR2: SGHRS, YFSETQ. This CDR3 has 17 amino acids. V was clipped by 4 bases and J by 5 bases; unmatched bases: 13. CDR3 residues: CASSKDGLAEMGDTQYF. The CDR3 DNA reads TGCGCCAGCAGCAAGGACGGACTAGCGGAGATGGGAGATACGCAGTATTTT.

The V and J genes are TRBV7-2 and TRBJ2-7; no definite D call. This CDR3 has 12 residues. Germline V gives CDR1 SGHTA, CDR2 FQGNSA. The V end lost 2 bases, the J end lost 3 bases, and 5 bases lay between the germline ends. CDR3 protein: CASSLTRYEQYF. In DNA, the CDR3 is TGTGCCAGCAGCTTAACGCGCTACGAGCAGTACTTC.

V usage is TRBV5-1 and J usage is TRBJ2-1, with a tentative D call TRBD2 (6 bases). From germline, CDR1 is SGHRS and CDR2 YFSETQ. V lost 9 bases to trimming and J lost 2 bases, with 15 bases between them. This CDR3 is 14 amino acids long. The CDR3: CATTAGGAYNEQFF. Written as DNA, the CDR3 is TGCGCCACCACCGCCGGGGGAGCCTACAATGAGCAGTTCTTC.

The CDR3 protein is CASTQRREGIGHEQFF. The CDR3 DNA follows: TGTGCCAGTACCCAAAGGCGGGAGGGCATTGGCCATGAGCAGTTCTTC. V is TRBV19 and J is TRBJ2-1; the match to TRBD2 covers 9 bases. The CDR3 is 16 amino acids. V was clipped by 7 bases and J by 8 bases; unmatched bases: 15. Per the germline V gene, CDR1 is LNHDA and CDR2 is SQIVND (reference sequence).

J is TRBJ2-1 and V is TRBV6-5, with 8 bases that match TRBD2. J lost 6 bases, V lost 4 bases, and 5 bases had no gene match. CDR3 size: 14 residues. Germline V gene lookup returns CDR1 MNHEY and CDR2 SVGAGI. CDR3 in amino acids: CASSSPSGGNEQFF. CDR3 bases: TGTGCCAGCAGTTCCCCGAGCGGGGGCAATGAGCAGTTCTTC.

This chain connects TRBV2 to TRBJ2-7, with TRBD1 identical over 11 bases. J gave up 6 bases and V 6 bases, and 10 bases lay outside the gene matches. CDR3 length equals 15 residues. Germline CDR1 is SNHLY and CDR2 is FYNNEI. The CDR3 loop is CASSLGQGARGEQYF. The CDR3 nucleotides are TGTGCCAGCAGCTTAGGACAGGGGGCACGAGGCGAGCAGTACTTC.

In DNA, the CDR3 is TGCAGCGAAAGGACAGAACAAGATACGCAGTATTTT. Protein product: CSERTEQDTQYF. The chain couples TRBV29-1 to TRBJ2-3, with a possible D match to TRBD1 (6 bases). This CDR3 comprises 12 residues. V was shortened by 7 bases and J by 5 bases, with 13 bases between the two germline ends. Looked up from germline, CDR1 is SQVTM and CDR2 is ANQGSEA.

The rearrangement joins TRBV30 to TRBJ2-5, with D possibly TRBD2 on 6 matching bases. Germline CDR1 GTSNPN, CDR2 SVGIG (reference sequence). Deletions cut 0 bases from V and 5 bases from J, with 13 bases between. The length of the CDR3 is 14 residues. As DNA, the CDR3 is TGTGCCTGGAGTGTCGGGGGAGGAGGGGAGACCCAGTACTTC. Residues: CAWSVGGGGETQYF. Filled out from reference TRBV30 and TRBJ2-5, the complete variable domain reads SQTIHQWPATLVQPVGSPLSLECTVEGTSNPNLYWYRQAAGRGLQLLFYSVGIGQISSEVPQNLSASRPQDRQFILSSKKLLLSDSGFYLCAWSVGGGGETQYFGPGTRLLVL.

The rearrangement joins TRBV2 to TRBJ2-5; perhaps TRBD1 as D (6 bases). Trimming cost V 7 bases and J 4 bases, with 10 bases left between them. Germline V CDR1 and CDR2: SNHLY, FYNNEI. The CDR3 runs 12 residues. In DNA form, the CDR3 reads TGTGCCAGCAAGACAGGTCTAGAGACCCAGTACTTC. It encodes CASKTGLETQYF.

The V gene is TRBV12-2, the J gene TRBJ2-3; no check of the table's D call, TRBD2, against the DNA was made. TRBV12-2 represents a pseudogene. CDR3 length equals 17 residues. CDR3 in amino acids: CASRLALGGVGPDTQYF. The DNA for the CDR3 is TGTGCAAGTCGCTTAGCGCTGGGGGGGGTAGGCCCAGATACGCAGTATTTT.

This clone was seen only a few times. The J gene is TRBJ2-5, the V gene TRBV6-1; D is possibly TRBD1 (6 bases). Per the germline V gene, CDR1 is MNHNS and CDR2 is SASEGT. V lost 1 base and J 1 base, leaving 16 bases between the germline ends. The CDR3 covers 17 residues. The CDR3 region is CASSEDPQGWGQETQYF. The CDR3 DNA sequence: TGTGCCAGCAGTGAAGATCCCCAGGGGTGGGGCCAAGAGACCCAGTACTTC.